The 27 T cell receptor beta chains listed next were all sequenced from one sample in a study of T cell repertoires in cytomegalovirus infection. Using its own MiXCR run on the reads, TCRdb lists one record per CDR3 protein. The sample records 200,000 to 250,000 distinct CDR3 sequences, roughly 34% being singletons. For these TCRs, the target antigens are not known. Sequencing was performed on CD8+ T cells from cultured PBMCs, taken from culture after CMV antigen stimulation. The source of these receptors is a human donor in good health (CMV status not recorded). Some clones in this sample may be carry-over from other donors' samples.

This CDR3 reads CASSYSRTASLLQETQYF. CDR3 nucleotides: TGTGCCAGCAGTTACTCTAGGACAGCCTCCTTACTCCAAGAGACCCAGTACTTC. The chain is built from TRBV6-5 and TRBJ2-5, with D possibly being TRBD1 (6 bases). Trimming took 0 bases from V and 1 from J, leaving 18 bases between them. This CDR3 has 18 residues. CDR1 and CDR2 from the germline V gene are MNHEY and SVGAGI.

This clonotype was counted between two and nine times. This CDR3 reads CASSLLRPYGQGATDTQYF. The CDR3 DNA sequence: TGTGCCAGCAGTTTATTAAGGCCCTACGGACAGGGGGCTACAGATACGCAGTATTTT. J is TRBJ2-3 and V is TRBV27; 11 bases line up with TRBD1. The length of the CDR3 is 19 residues. The germline gives CDR1 MNHEY, CDR2 SMNVEV (reference sequence). J was trimmed by 3 bases and V by 1 base; bases with no gene match: 12.

This clonotype has only a few counts. This rearrangement joins TRBV7-9 to TRBJ2-2; tentatively, D is TRBD1 (5 bases). V was clipped by 4 bases and J by 0 bases, with 9 bases between them. The germline V gene encodes CDR1 SEHNR and CDR2 FQNEAQ (reference sequence). This CDR3 spans 15 amino acids. The CDR3 bases are TGTGCCAGCAGCTCAGGGAAAGCGAACACCGGGGAGCTGTTTTTT. Protein: CASSSGKANTGELFF.

The gene calls are TRBV10-3 and TRBJ2-3; TRBD1 is a possible D gene (6 bases). The CDR3 runs 15 residues. V was trimmed by 6 bases and J by 4 bases, leaving 17 bases between them. Germline CDR1 reads ENHRY; CDR2 reads SYGVKD. Written as DNA, the CDR3 is TGTGCCATCAGCGCCCTTGGGGGCACAGCAGATACGCAGTATTTT. It codes for CAISALGGTADTQYF.

This clonotype occurred many times. CDR3 residues: CASSLVVGTGGQETQYF. In DNA, the CDR3 is TGTGCCAGCAGCTTGGTAGTCGGGACAGGGGGCCAAGAGACCCAGTACTTC. This chain uses TRBV7-6 with TRBJ2-5; 11 nucleotides agree with TRBD1. The CDR3 extends over 17 amino acids. The V and J ends lost 3 bases and 1 base, in that order; junction bases with no gene match: 7. Germline assignment: CDR1 SGHVS and CDR2 FNYEAQ.

This clonotype has just a few counts. The V call is TRBV12-3 or TRBV12-4, the J call TRBJ1-2; 8 bases agree with TRBD1. After removal of 8 bases from V and 8 bases from J, the junction contained 7 bases not matched to a gene. There are 12 residues in the CDR3. The CDR3, as DNA: TGTGCCAGCGTCCAGGGGGCAGAAGGCTACACCTTC. Its protein is CASVQGAEGYTF.

The chain has TRBV27 and TRBJ2-7; 10 bases map to TRBD2. V dropped 6 bases and J dropped 4; count of bases not matched to a gene: 6. The V gene's germline CDR1 is MNHEY and CDR2 SMNVEV (reference sequence). There are 14 residues in the CDR3. The CDR3 coding sequence is TGTGCCAGCAGCCCTAGCGGGAGTCTATACGAGCAGTACTTC. Translated: CASSPSGSLYEQYF.

The table lists this clonotype with a count of one. The chain couples TRBV19 to TRBJ2-3; 7 bases map to TRBD1. Germline V gene sequence: CDR1 LNHDA, CDR2 SQIVND (reference sequence). V trimming: 6 bases; J trimming: 0 bases; junction bases outside the gene matches: 6. The CDR3 has 15 residues. The CDR3 reads CASRPVTGSTDTQYF. CDR3 DNA sequence: TGTGCCAGTAGGCCCGTGACAGGGAGCACAGATACGCAGTATTTT.

V usage is TRBV19 and J usage is TRBJ2-1; D is unclear. CDR3 size: 12 residues. The ends were cut back, 3 bases at V and 6 bases at J, with 6 bases in the middle. Per germline, CDR1 LNHDA and CDR2 SQIVND (reference sequence). The CDR3 here is CASSIPPNEQFF. In DNA form, the CDR3 reads TGTGCCAGTAGTATTCCCCCCAATGAGCAGTTCTTC.

Many counts were recorded for this clonotype. The chain recombines TRBV7-6 with TRBJ1-6, with no clear D. Germline V gene sequence: CDR1 SGHVS, CDR2 FNYEAQ. With 3 bases removed from V and 0 bases from J, the gap between germline ends came to 6 bases. This CDR3 contains 15 residues. CDR3 protein: CASSFVSSYNSPLHF. CDR3 coding DNA: TGTGCCAGCAGCTTCGTGAGCTCCTATAATTCACCCCTCCACTTT.

In its sample, this clonotype is medium-sized (0.01 to 0.1%). The genes are TRBV7-2 and TRBJ2-3; unclear D gene. Germline V lookup: CDR1 SGHTA, CDR2 FQGNSA. Trimming stripped 1 base from V and 1 base from J, with 9 bases between. This CDR3 comprises 15 residues. The DNA of the CDR3 is TGTGCCAGCAGCTTAGAGGGCTTCCGCACAGATACGCAGTATTTT. As protein: CASSLEGFRTDTQYF. Full variable domain (rest looked up from reference TRBV7-2 and TRBJ2-3): GAGVSQSPSNKVTEKGKDVELRCDPISGHTALYWYRQSLGQGLEFLIYFQGNSAPDKSGLPSDRFSAERTGGSVSTLTIQRTQQEDSAVYLCASSLEGFRTDTQYFGPGTRLTVL.

This clonotype has more than one count but fewer than ten. The chain carries TRBV6-2 or TRBV6-3 and TRBJ2-2; 11 nucleotides align to TRBD2. Trimming took 2 bases from V and 4 from J; bases not matched to a gene: 6. The CDR3 is 17 residues long. Germline V gene lookup returns CDR1 MNHEY and CDR2 SVGEGT. This chain's CDR3 is CASSYRLAGGPTGELFF. The CDR3 nucleotides are TGTGCCAGCAGTTACAGGCTAGCGGGAGGCCCCACCGGGGAGCTGTTTTTT.

This rearrangement joins TRBV9 to TRBJ2-1, with TRBD1 identical over 9 bases. The V segment lost 0 bases and the J segment 1 base; nucleotides outside the gene matches: 2. CDR3 length: 16 amino acids. Germline V gene sequence: CDR1 SGDLS, CDR2 YYNGEE. The CDR3 DNA follows: TGTGCCAGCAGCGTAGCCGGGACAGGGTCCTACAATGAGCAGTTCTTC. Translating it yields CASSVAGTGSYNEQFF.

This clonotype occurred a few times. V usage is TRBV3-1 and J usage is TRBJ2-1; 8 bases are shared with TRBD2. Germline assignment: CDR1 LGHDT and CDR2 YNNKEL (reference sequence). This CDR3 contains 16 residues. V lost 2 bases and J lost 6; bases outside the gene matches: 9. CDR3 nucleotide sequence: TGTGCCAGCAGCCAAAGCCTTAGCGGGGCCCTCAATGAGCAGTTCTTC. This codes for CASSQSLSGALNEQFF.

This clonotype was counted many times. This chain connects TRBV27 to TRBJ1-5, with a tentative D call TRBD1 (5 bases). This CDR3 is 13 amino acids long. The germline V gene has CDR1 MNHEY and CDR2 SMNVEV (reference sequence). Trimming removed 6 bases from V and 7 bases from J, with 13 bases in between. Here the CDR3 reads CASSLGGGQPQHF. The CDR3, as DNA: TGTGCCAGCAGCTTGGGGGGAGGCCAGCCCCAGCATTTT.

The chain recombines TRBV7-9 with TRBJ2-7; 12 nucleotides line up with TRBD2. The CDR3 contains 16 residues. Per the germline V gene, CDR1 is SEHNR and CDR2 is FQNEAQ (reference sequence). J lost 5 bases, V lost 4 bases, and 9 bases had no gene match. CDR3 bases: TGTGCCAGCAGCTCGCCTAGCGGGAGGGCCTTACACGAGCAGTACTTC. Protein: CASSSPSGRALHEQYF. The variable domain in full, with the rest retrieved from reference TRBV7-9 and TRBJ2-7, is DTGVSQNPRHKITKRGQNVTFRCDPISEHNRLYWYRQTLGQGPEFLTYFQNEAQLEKSRLLSDRFSAERPKGSFSTLEIQRTEQGDSAMYLCASSSPSGRALHEQYFGPGTRLTVT.

J is TRBJ2-2 and V is TRBV20-1; D unclear. Germline assignment: CDR1 DFQATT and CDR2 SNEGSKA (reference sequence). The CDR3 sequence is 14 residues long. V was shortened by 0 bases and J by 3 bases, with 8 bases between the two germline ends. CDR3 region: CSARDRLYTGELFF. CDR3 bases: TGCAGTGCTAGAGATAGACTCTACACCGGGGAGCTGTTTTTT.

This clonotype has just a few counts. V usage is TRBV9 and J usage is TRBJ2-1; 7 nucleotides align to TRBD2. V trimming: 3 bases; J trimming: 0 bases; junction bases outside the gene matches: 9. This CDR3 comprises 17 residues. Germline V gene data show CDR1 as SGDLS and CDR2 as YYNGEE. The CDR3 bases are TGTGCCAGCAGCGCTGGGGAGGGAAGGGGCTCCTACAATGAGCAGTTCTTC. It encodes CASSAGEGRGSYNEQFF.

V is TRBV7-6 and J is TRBJ2-1, with a weak D call TRBD2 (5 bases). The CDR3 consists of 14 residues. Germline loops: CDR1 SGHVS, CDR2 FNYEAQ. V was cut by 1 base and J by 10 bases, with 14 bases left in between. This chain's CDR3 is CASSLGCLSGEQFF. CDR3 nucleotide sequence: TGTGCCAGCAGCTTAGGGTGTTTGTCGGGGGAGCAGTTCTTC.

A few counts support this clonotype. The genes are TRBV7-2 and TRBJ2-3, with 8 bases that match TRBD2. The CDR3 contains 19 residues. The germline V gene encodes CDR1 SGHTA and CDR2 FQGNSA. The V and J ends lost 5 bases and 2 bases, in that order; junction bases with no gene match: 18. The CDR3 sequence: CASSPQVGAGGHPTDTQYF. CDR3 DNA sequence: TGTGCCAGCAGCCCTCAGGTGGGGGCGGGAGGCCACCCCACAGATACGCAGTATTTT.

This clonotype was observed at least ten times. The chain is built from TRBV7-6 and TRBJ2-1; D possibly matches TRBD1 or TRBD2 (5 bases each). V lost 2 bases and J lost 3, with 14 bases in between. This CDR3 is 16 amino acids long. Germline assignment: CDR1 SGHVS and CDR2 FNYEAQ. The CDR3 protein is CASSLRAGGGYNEQFF. The CDR3 coding sequence is TGTGCCAGCAGCTTAAGGGCGGGTGGGGGCTACAATGAGCAGTTCTTC.

The chain links TRBV28 to TRBJ1-1; TRBD1 matches at 7 bases. Germline CDR1 reads MDHEN; CDR2 reads SYDVKM. With 7 bases clipped from V and 0 bases from J, the junction kept 8 bases outside the gene matches. The CDR3 runs 15 residues. The CDR3 reads CASNSPRGMNTEAFF. The CDR3 DNA follows: TGTGCCAGCAATTCCCCCAGGGGGATGAACACTGAAGCTTTCTTT.

The chain is built from TRBV27 and TRBJ2-1; tentative D call: TRBD2 (6 bases). The V end was cut by 7 bases, the J end by 4 bases, with 14 bases between. The CDR3 covers 14 residues. The V gene's germline CDR1 is MNHEY and CDR2 SMNVEV (reference sequence). The CDR3 protein is CASTATSLYNEQFF. DNA of the CDR3: TGTGCCAGCACAGCTACTAGCCTATACAATGAGCAGTTCTTC.

The chain recombines TRBV7-9 with TRBJ1-2; tentatively, D is TRBD1 (5 bases). V dropped 5 bases and J dropped 5 bases, with 15 bases sitting between them. The length of the CDR3 is 14 residues. Germline V gene data show CDR1 as SEHNR and CDR2 as FQNEAQ (reference sequence). CDR3 sequence: CASSQALGAYGYTF. The CDR3 nucleotides are TGTGCCAGCAGCCAGGCGCTAGGGGCATATGGCTACACCTTC.

The CDR3 DNA is TGTGCCAGCAGCGTTGGACAGGTGAACTCCTACGAGCAGTACTTC. Its protein product is CASSVGQVNSYEQYF. The chain uses TRBV7-9 and TRBJ2-7; TRBD1 matches 7 bases. CDR3 size: 15 residues. V lost 5 bases, J lost 0 bases, and 7 bases stayed unmatched. Germline values: CDR1 SEHNR, CDR2 FQNEAQ (reference sequence).

The genes are TRBV4-2 and TRBJ2-2; possible D gene TRBD1, 5 bases. Germline CDR1 and CDR2: LGHNA and YNFKEQ. Trimming took 5 bases from V and 4 from J, leaving 17 bases between them. This CDR3 is built from 16 residues. The CDR3 DNA reads TGTGCCAGCAGCTCCGCTAGGGGCCTGGGCACCGGGGAGCTGTTTTTT. Protein: CASSSARGLGTGELFF.

V gene TRBV12-3 or TRBV12-4 combines with J gene TRBJ1-1; D uncertain. V lost 2 bases and J 0 bases, leaving 4 bases between the germline ends. The CDR3 loop spans 13 amino acids. The CDR3 loop reads CASSLKMNTEAFF. The CDR3 DNA follows: TGTGCCAGCAGTTTAAAAATGAACACTGAAGCTTTCTTT.